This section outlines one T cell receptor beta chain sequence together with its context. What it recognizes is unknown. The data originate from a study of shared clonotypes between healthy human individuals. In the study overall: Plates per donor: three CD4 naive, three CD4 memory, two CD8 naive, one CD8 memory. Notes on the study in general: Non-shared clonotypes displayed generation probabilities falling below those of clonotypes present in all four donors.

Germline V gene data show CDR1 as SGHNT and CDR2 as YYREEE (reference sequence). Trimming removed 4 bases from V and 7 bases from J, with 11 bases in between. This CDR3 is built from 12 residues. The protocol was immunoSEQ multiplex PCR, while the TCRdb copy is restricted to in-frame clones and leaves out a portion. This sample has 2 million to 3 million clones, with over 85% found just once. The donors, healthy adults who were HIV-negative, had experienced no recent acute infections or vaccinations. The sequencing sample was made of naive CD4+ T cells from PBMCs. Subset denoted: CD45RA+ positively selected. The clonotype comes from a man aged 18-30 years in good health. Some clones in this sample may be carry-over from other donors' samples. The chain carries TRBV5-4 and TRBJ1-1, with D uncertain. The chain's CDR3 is CASSQKGSEAFF. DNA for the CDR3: TGTGCCAGCAGCCAAAAGGGAAGTGAAGCTTTCTTT.